The next 21 T cell receptor beta chains were all read from a single sample in a study of blood T cell repertoires in COVID-19. Profiled with immunoSEQ multiplex PCR; TCRdb holds only in-frame clones, not every one. The sample holds roughly 230,000 clones; 90% are singletons and the top ten take under 2.5%. The sample was peripheral blood. The receptors stem from an older woman with COVID-19, enrolled during active disease.

The chain is built from TRBV10-2 and TRBJ2-1; D remains ambiguous. Trimming left V 8 bases short and J 12 bases short, with 17 bases between. CDR3 length equals 12 residues. Germline CDR1 reads WSHSY; CDR2 reads SAAADI. In nucleotides, the CDR3 is TGCGCCAGCTACCTCAGGCAGGCCGGGCAGTTCTTC. Translating it yields CASYLRQAGQFF.

This chain connects TRBV3-1 (or the pseudogene TRBV3-2) to TRBJ1-2; 7 bases map to TRBD1. This CDR3 comprises 14 residues. The germline gives CDR1 LGHDT, CDR2 YNNKEL (reference sequence). V gave up 4 bases and J gave up 7 bases; unmatched junction bases: 9. CDR3 protein: CASSPLRQGGGYTF. The CDR3 region has the DNA TGTGCCAGCAGCCCTCTCAGACAGGGCGGTGGCTACACCTTC.

The chain employs TRBV19 and TRBJ1-2; weak D call: TRBD1 (5 bases). This CDR3 is built from 16 residues. The V gene's germline CDR1 is LNHDA and CDR2 SQIVND (reference sequence). Trimming cost V 4 bases and J 3 bases, with 18 bases left between them. DNA for the CDR3: TGTGCCAGTAGTAGGTCAGCCGGACAACCCTACTATGGCTACACCTTC. Protein product: CASSRSAGQPYYGYTF.

The chain links TRBV7-2 to TRBJ1-1, with 7 nucleotides matching TRBD1. The CDR3 covers 13 residues. Germline CDR1 and CDR2: SGHTA and FQGNSA. J gave up 5 bases and V 5 bases, and 5 bases lay outside the gene matches. CDR3 region: CASSAQQGTEAFF. CDR3 bases: TGTGCCAGCAGCGCCCAACAGGGGACTGAAGCTTTCTTT.

The rearrangement joins TRBV7-2 to TRBJ1-1; maybe TRBD1 (6 bases). Germline values: CDR1 SGHTA, CDR2 FQGNSA. The V end lost 2 bases, the J end lost 3 bases, and 10 bases lay between the germline ends. This CDR3 has 14 residues. The CDR3 DNA reads as TGTGCCAGCAGCTTACAGGGGTGGGACACTGAAGCTTTCTTT. Encoded protein: CASSLQGWDTEAFF.

The CDR3 reads CASSLQDSWGPQHF. In DNA, the CDR3 is TGTGCCAGCAGCCTACAGGATTCCTGGGGCCCCCAGCATTTT. The rearrangement joins TRBV5-6 to TRBJ1-5; the D gene is possibly TRBD1 (5 bases). V dropped 4 bases and J dropped 10 bases, with 18 bases sitting between them. This CDR3 is built from 14 residues. The germline CDR1 and CDR2 sequences are SGHDT and YYEEEE.

V usage is TRBV5-5 and J usage is TRBJ2-7; D is unresolved. CDR1 SGHKS and CDR2 YYEKEE come from the germline V gene (reference sequence). The CDR3 contains 17 residues. Trimming took off 4 bases at V and 2 bases at J, with 22 bases between the two ends. The CDR3 sequence: CASSPAPARVATYEQYF. The DNA for the CDR3 is TGTGCCAGCAGCCCCGCGCCCGCTCGGGTGGCGACCTACGAGCAGTACTTC.

The chain carries TRBV2 and TRBJ1-2, with no clear D. Germline loops: CDR1 SNHLY, CDR2 FYNNEI. Trimming removed 4 bases at V and 4 bases at J, with 16 bases between. The CDR3 runs 15 residues. Here the CDR3 reads CASSGESARSYGYTF. CDR3 nucleotide sequence: TGTGCCAGCAGTGGAGAATCGGCCCGGAGCTATGGCTACACCTTC. The full variable domain, completed using reference TRBV2 and TRBJ1-2, is EPEVTQTPSHQVTQMGQEVILRCVPISNHLYFYWYRQILGQKVEFLVSFYNNEISEKSEIFDDQFSVERPDGSNFTLKIRSTKLEDSAMYFCASSGESARSYGYTFGSGTRLTVV.

The chain recombines TRBV10-3 with TRBJ2-1; D remains ambiguous. Trimming took 6 bases from V and 7 from J, leaving 19 bases between them. The length of the CDR3 is 15 residues. Germline CDR1 and CDR2: ENHRY and SYGVKD. CDR3 in amino acids: CAISSFLPVENEQFF. CDR3 in DNA: TGTGCCATCAGCTCTTTTCTCCCGGTTGAGAATGAGCAGTTCTTC.

This chain joins TRBV5-8 and TRBJ1-5; 9 positions match TRBD1. The V gene end was trimmed by 4 bases and the J gene end by 7 bases; junction bases not matched to a gene: 12. Germline values: CDR1 SGHTS, CDR2 YDEGEE. The CDR3 spans 16 residues. For the CDR3, the DNA is TGTGCCAGCAGCCCCGGGACAGGGAGGAGGATACAGCCCCAGCATTTT. It is translated as CASSPGTGRRIQPQHF.

The chain links TRBV5-4 to TRBJ1-1; possible D gene TRBD1, 5 bases. CDR3 length: 15 residues. V was pared by 3 bases and J by 11 bases, with 23 bases between. From germline, CDR1 is SGHNT and CDR2 YYREEE (reference sequence). The CDR3 DNA follows: TGTGCCAGCAGCTCTCGACAGACAACCCCCTCGAGGGCTTTCTTT. This encodes CASSSRQTTPSRAFF.

This clone was detected only once. The genes are TRBV19 and TRBJ1-2, with a possible D match to TRBD1 (5 bases). The CDR3 consists of 11 residues. Germline CDR1 is LNHDA and CDR2 is SQIVND (reference sequence). Deletions cut 6 bases from V and 3 bases from J, with 5 bases between. The CDR3: CASSRDYGYTF. CDR3 bases: TGTGCCAGTAGCAGGGACTATGGCTACACCTTC. The variable domain in full, with the rest retrieved from reference TRBV19 and TRBJ1-2, is DGGITQSPKYLFRKEGQNVTLSCEQNLNHDAMYWYRQDPGQGLRLIYYSQIVNDFQKGDIAEGYSVSREKKESFPLTVTSAQKNPTAFYLCASSRDYGYTFGSGTRLTVV.

The rearrangement joins TRBV9 to TRBJ2-1; 14 bases are a match to TRBD2. Per the germline V gene, CDR1 is SGDLS and CDR2 is YYNGEE. CDR3 length: 15 amino acids. Trimming removed 2 bases from V and 9 bases from J; junction bases left unmatched: 4. This CDR3 is CASSVLGTSGGEQFF. DNA of the CDR3: TGTGCCAGCAGCGTCCTGGGGACTAGCGGGGGTGAGCAGTTCTTC.

J is TRBJ2-7 and V is TRBV6-5; 7 bases are shared with TRBD1. This CDR3 is 13 amino acids long. V dropped 5 bases and J dropped 3; count of bases not matched to a gene: 4. The germline gives CDR1 MNHEY, CDR2 SVGAGI. CDR3 protein: CASSRTGDYEQYF. CDR3 nucleotide sequence: TGTGCCAGCAGTAGGACAGGCGACTACGAGCAGTACTTC.

On this clone: Other DNA sequences from this sample encode an identical CDR3 as well. The chain recombines TRBV19 with TRBJ1-1; D gene ambiguous. V lost 6 bases to trimming and J lost 0 bases, with 11 bases between them. The germline V gene has CDR1 LNHDA and CDR2 SQIVND (reference sequence). This CDR3 is built from 14 residues. CDR3 in amino acids: CASSRRGLNTEAFF. The CDR3 DNA follows: TGTGCCAGTAGCCGTCGGGGATTGAACACTGAAGCTTTCTTT.

V usage is TRBV6-2 or TRBV6-3 and J usage is TRBJ2-2; the D gene is possibly TRBD2 (5 bases). Trimming removed 4 bases from V and 2 bases from J, with 11 bases in between. The CDR3 contains 15 residues. Germline values: CDR1 MNHEY, CDR2 SVGEGT. CDR3 protein: CASSSWETNTGELFF. As DNA, the CDR3 is TGTGCCAGCAGTTCGTGGGAGACTAACACCGGGGAGCTGTTTTTT.

This clone was seen just once. The chain couples TRBV9 to TRBJ1-2; maybe TRBD1 (6 bases). Germline CDR1 is SGDLS and CDR2 is YYNGEE. The V gene lost 0 bases and the J gene lost 8 bases, with 14 bases spanning the gap. This CDR3 comprises 14 residues. The CDR3 reads CASSVGWGRDGYTF. The DNA for the CDR3 is TGTGCCAGCAGCGTAGGTTGGGGGCGAGACGGCTACACCTTC. Complete variable domain (other parts from reference TRBV9 and TRBJ1-2): DSGVTQTPKHLITATGQRVTLRCSPRSGDLSVYWYQQSLDQGLQFLIQYYNGEERAKGNILERFSAQQFPDLHSELNLSSLELGDSALYFCASSVGWGRDGYTFGSGTRLTVV.

The table lists this clone with a count of one. This chain uses TRBV19 with TRBJ1-1, with 7 bases lining up with TRBD1. This CDR3 is 13 amino acids long. V shed 3 bases and J 7 bases; nucleotides not matched to a gene: 5. CDR1 is LNHDA and CDR2 is SQIVND in the germline V gene (reference sequence). The CDR3 loop reads CASSIWGDSEAFF. CDR3 in DNA: TGTGCCAGTAGTATCTGGGGGGACAGTGAAGCTTTCTTT.

The DNA of the CDR3 is TGTGCCACCAGCAGAGAGGGGGGGCCGGGTGAAAAACTGTTTTTT. Protein sequence: CATSREGGPGEKLFF. J is TRBJ1-4 and V is TRBV15, with D perhaps TRBD1 (6 bases). The CDR3 is made up of 15 amino acids. The germline V and J ends were trimmed by 0 bases and 7 bases, with 12 bases remaining between them. Germline V CDR1 and CDR2: LNHNV, YYDKDF (reference sequence). Supplemented by reference TRBV15 and TRBJ1-4, the full variable domain reads DAMVIQNPRYQVTQFGKPVTLSCSQTLNHNVMYWYQQKSSQAPKLLFHYYDKDFNNEADTPDNFQSRRPNTSFCFLDIRSPGLGDTAMYLCATSREGGPGEKLFFGSGTQLSVL.

This clone was detected only a few times. The chain uses TRBV6-6 and TRBJ2-1; TRBD1 might be the D (6 bases). The CDR3 consists of 16 residues. The V end was cut by 6 bases, the J end by 8 bases, with 23 bases between. The V gene's germline CDR1 is MNHNY and CDR2 SVGAGI (reference sequence). This chain's CDR3 is CASREPGRGRGDEQFF. The CDR3 DNA reads TGTGCCAGCAGGGAACCCGGCAGGGGCAGAGGGGATGAGCAGTTCTTC.

The genes are TRBV3-1 (or the pseudogene TRBV3-2) and TRBJ2-7, with 10 bases matching TRBD1. In germline, CDR1 is LGHDT, CDR2 YNNKEL (reference sequence). The CDR3 runs to 15 residues. With 0 bases clipped from V and 4 bases from J, the junction kept 3 bases outside the gene matches. The CDR3 nucleotides are TGTGCCAGCAGCCAAGACGGGACAGGGGTTTACGAGCAGTACTTC. Protein product: CASSQDGTGVYEQYF.